A selection of T cell receptor beta chains follows, all from one sample in a study of shared clonotypes between healthy human individuals. Sequencing was performed with immunoSEQ multiplex PCR; in TCRdb, only in-frame clones are kept and a portion is missing. The table has over a million clones, about four fifths seen once. Material: memory CD4+ T cells from PBMCs. The receptors here all came from a man between 18 and 29 years old in good health. Some clones in this sample may be carry-over from other donors' samples. Each CDR3 is given with its conserved first and last residue. Not every row has a clone size; where given, it reads once, few, many or a size class.

cdr3_aa	clone_size	v_call
CASSLNPGTGGDGYTF	NA	TRBV7-8
CAWSLTLNSGVNNEQFF	NA	TRBV30
CAIQKRGIAYEQYF	NA	TRBV28
CASSLAGGSGNTIYF	NA	TRBV5-1
CASSFNFAGGGNQPQHF	few	TRBV7-8
CASSLFAGETQYF	NA	TRBV5-1
CSARDRGEQYF	NA	TRBV20-1
CASSAGGQGYTF	few	TRBV11-3
CASSLFGGNTGELFF	NA	TRBV28
CAISERSGRANPYNEQFF	NA	TRBV10-3
CASSPGLAGDNEQFF	NA	TRBV28
CASSSAGTPQETQYF	once	TRBV5-1
CASRLTPGLAGSNEQFF	NA	TRBV7-2
CASGRVDEQYF	NA	TRBV6-1
CASSQWSNTEAFF	few	TRBV7-3
CASSLSPSGYNEQFF	NA	TRBV5-1
CASSERGDRANQPQHF	NA	TRBV6-1
CASSRGTARDEQYF	many	TRBV7-3
CASSYRATNEKLFF	once	TRBV6-5
CASSLQGAINEQFF	NA	TRBV21-1
CASSVEPGRDTEAFF	NA	TRBV9
CASSLDRVVTYNEQFF	NA	TRBV18
CASSQGAGISSGANVLTF	NA	TRBV4-2
CASRPGSLIGDGYTF	few	TRBV5-4
CASRSPGTYEQYF	NA	TRBV2
CASSPGGAGNQPQHF	once	TRBV18
CASSQTHGQGAYEQYF	NA	TRBV4-2
CASSRGGRAMGTDTQYF	NA	TRBV5-6
CASSYRLPTDTQYF	NA	TRBV6-5
CASSLGQTYGETQYF	few	TRBV7-6
CASSPDWSRNSGNTIYF	few	TRBV5-1
CASSLRQGNQPQHF	once	TRBV7-2
CASSLQATNEKLFF	NA	TRBV28
CASGQEMNTEAFF	NA	TRBV2
CASSASGGGYADGYTF	NA	TRBV7-9
CASSESSLGGLNYGYTF	NA	TRBV10-2
CASSRTLRAPLHF	NA	TRBV28
CASSLTSEVGELFF	NA	TRBV7-3
CAISESEILVNEQFF	NA	TRBV10-3
CASSYGQPYGYTF	NA	TRBV6-6
CASSWGTSEPGELFF	NA	TRBV5-1
CASSPGSSGNTIYF	NA	TRBV18
CASSQRQGEAFF	few	TRBV6-5
CASSSRGGDEKLFF	once	TRBV7-9
CASSEPGLNTEAFF	NA	TRBV6-1
CASSAGTHTGELFF	once	TRBV18
CASSLDGRGTDTQYF	NA	TRBV5-1
CAWSGGPSQETQYF	NA	TRBV30
CASSNLLQDNEQFF	once	TRBV5-4
CASSSTGDINSSNEKLFF	NA	TRBV18
CASSDRQMQYF	NA	TRBV6-6
CASSSPNYGYTF	NA	TRBV28
CASRDEGGGTQYF	NA	TRBV2
CASSWTGPGANVLTF	few	TRBV23-1
CSATTRDLGQFF	NA	TRBV29-1
CASSLSGNNEQYF	once	TRBV7-3
CASSLEGTRAYEQYF	NA	TRBV5-1
CSARASSTDTQYF	NA	TRBV29-1
CASSESPRGDFTGELFF	NA	TRBV6-1